This T cell receptor beta chain was recovered during a study of early T cells in non-severe SARS-CoV-2 infection. Study information: Sequencing was performed on bulk RNA from unsorted whole blood, leaving chains unpaired.

There are 15 residues in the CDR3. Germline V gene sequence: CDR1 SGHDN, CDR2 FVKESK. Between the trimmed V and J ends, which lost 3 bases and 0 bases, there was a span of 11 bases. As part of library construction, unique molecular identifiers were attached to individual cDNA molecules. TCRdb re-called the 5' RACE reads through MiXCR, storing one row per CDR3 protein. The sample holds about 34,000 distinct CDR3 sequences, around 6% seen once. Findings of the study overall: Matching results from VDJdb favored anti-spike CD8 responses, leaving private and CD4 specificities undetected.

This clonotype has a count of ten or more. The target antigen is unknown. This TCR came from an adult who was a healthcare worker with PCR-confirmed SARS-CoV-2 infection or an uninfected control (not recorded which). The rearrangement links TRBV14 to TRBJ1-1; TRBD1 is a possible D gene (6 bases). Sequenced input: whole blood. The CDR3 protein is CASSQRTGLNTEAFF. CDR3 nucleotides: TGTGCCAGCAGCCAGAGAACAGGGTTGAACACTGAAGCTTTCTTT.